The entry below gives a single TCR beta chain sequence along with its context. Antigen: not known. These data are taken from a study of human T cells and chemical hapten exposure. Study context: The sensitizer, 2% DPC, was used on around 2 cm by around 2 cm of upper inner arm skin. Diphenylcyclopropenone, dosed weekly to the scalp, was given to patients throughout the roughly 22-week study.

TCRdb processed the RACE reads anew with MiXCR; each CDR3 protein has one entry. Among over 100,000 distinct CDR3 sequences listed, about a tenth were seen once. Time point reported: patch test 2, 6 weeks after DPC sensitization. Described treatment: therapeutic diphenylcyclopropenone sensitization with weekly scalp DPC. The CDR3 covers 16 residues. Per germline, CDR1 SGDLS and CDR2 YYNGEE. Trimming removed 4 bases at V and 10 bases at J, with 26 bases between. General study points: TCRs above 1 in 1000 frequency stayed constant with DPC sensitization.

The clonotype comes from a woman aged 40 to 50 with alopecia areata. Some clones in this sample may be carry-over from other donors' samples. This chain uses TRBV9 with TRBJ1-1; D might be TRBD1 (5 bases). Sequences were derived from whole blood, sampled in connection with sensitization to the hapten diphenylcyclopropenone (DPC). CDR3 in DNA: TGTGCCAGCAGCTCCAGCGGGGGACGAGGGGCGGCGGGAGCTTTCTTT. Amino acids: CASSSSGGRGAAGAFF.